This T cell receptor beta chain was sequenced during a study of T cells in localized non-small cell lung cancer. Remarks on this clone: Its specificity is unknown.

Study findings and constraints: Higher blood T cell density went with longer overall survival.

Only in-frame clones appear in the TCRdb table, and some are missing; sequencing was by immunoSEQ multiplex PCR. There are about 59,000 clones in the sample; about 90% occur only once, and less than 25% lies in the top ten. Trimming cost V 2 bases and J 4 bases, with 8 bases left between them. Germline V gene data show CDR1 as MNHEY and CDR2 as SVGAGI. This CDR3 is 13 amino acids long. The chain couples TRBV6-5 to TRBJ1-1; no clear D. The origin of this receptor is a man aged 35 to 69 with stage I squamous cell lung carcinoma. The sequenced sample was peripheral blood, obtained before any cancer treatment. The CDR3 spells CASSYGRGTEAFF. CDR3 DNA: TGTGCCAGCAGTTACGGTCGAGGCACTGAAGCTTTCTTT.